The clone carrying this TCR beta chain was seen a few times. Its target is unknown. A sample-barcoded 5' primer and a J-beta primer mix were used in a second PCR of roughly 6 to 11 cycles. A single record per CDR3 protein comes from TCRdb applying MiXCR to the 5' RACE reads. The table records some 560,000 distinct CDR3 sequences, about 28% of them present only once. The CDR3 totals 14 residues. CDR1 KGHSH and CDR2 LQKENI come from the germline V gene. Trimming stripped 6 bases from V and 1 base from J, with 12 bases between. The sample originates from a study of blood T cells in healthy people across ages. Study observations and caveats: Long-lived donors had more naive CD4+ cells and higher diversity than aged donors.

The sample was also linked to a second study, of T cells of mothers and their children.

This clonotype was sampled from a boy aged 2 to 10 in good health. This chain links TRBV18 with TRBJ2-5; possibly TRBD1 for D (6 bases). Sample: blood. The CDR3 DNA follows: TGTGCCAGCTCCCCTCGGGACACCCAAGAGACCCAGTACTTC. This sequence encodes CASSPRDTQETQYF.